These T cell receptor beta chains were read from a single sample in a study of CD8 T cells in ankylosing spondylitis. TCRdb fed the 5' RACE reads into MiXCR, producing one record per CDR3 protein. The sample lists 300,000 to 350,000 distinct CDR3 sequences, 11% occurring once. The sequencing input was blood, either unsorted or a sorted T cell fraction (not recorded which). The receptors derive from a female donor with ankylosing spondylitis or in good health (not recorded which). CDR3s include the opening cysteine and the closing phenylalanine or tryptophan. A D gene is named only where the DNA matches it firmly. A row's size may be missing; if present it is once, few, many or a size class.

D gene	V gene	J gene	clone size	CDR3 protein	CDR3 DNA
NA	TRBV15	TRBJ1-3	many	CATSRVAGPLSGNTIYF	TGTGCCACCAGCAGAGTTGCCGGTCCCTTGTCCGGAAACACCATATATTTT
NA	TRBV7-2	TRBJ2-5	NA	CASTLGPLQETQYF	TGTGCCAGCACCCTGGGGCCCCTACAAGAGACCCAGTACTTC
NA	TRBV10-1	TRBJ2-2	NA	CASSEEGGQAGELFF	TGCGCCAGCAGTGAAGAGGGGGGGCAGGCCGGGGAGCTGTTTTTT
NA	TRBV25-1	TRBJ2-7	few	CASAGPGVLYEQYF	TGTGCCAGCGCCGGTCCAGGGGTGCTCTACGAGCAGTACTTC
NA	TRBV7-9	TRBJ2-7	many	CASSLTRADEQYF	TGTGCCAGCAGCTTAACCAGGGCTGACGAGCAGTACTTC
TRBD2	TRBV7-2	TRBJ2-7	NA	CASSNRASGTYEQYF	TGTGCCAGCTCAAACCGGGCTAGCGGAACCTACGAGCAGTACTTC
NA	TRBV20-1	TRBJ2-3	many	CSARAVGGSTDTQYF	TGCAGTGCTAGGGCAGTCGGCGGGAGCACAGATACGCAGTATTTT
TRBD1	TRBV6-2/TRBV6-3	TRBJ2-1	many	CASRGTGPPDEQFF	TGTGCCAGCAGAGGGACAGGGCCGCCCGATGAGCAGTTCTTC
TRBD2	TRBV6-6	TRBJ2-5	many	CATGTSGETQYF	TGTGCCACCGGGACTAGCGGAGAGACCCAGTACTTC
TRBD2	TRBV10-3	TRBJ2-7	many	CAIRNPPSGKRYEQYF	TGTGCCATCAGAAATCCCCCTAGCGGGAAGCGGTACGAGCAGTACTTC
NA	TRBV29-1	TRBJ1-1	NA	CSVKAMNTEAFF	TGCAGCGTTAAGGCTATGAACACTGAAGCTTTCTTT
NA	TRBV15	TRBJ2-1	many	CATSRDTGRVDEQFF	TGTGCCACCAGCAGAGATACAGGGAGGGTCGATGAGCAGTTCTTC
TRBD2	TRBV20-1	TRBJ2-3	few	CSAGLLAGGPTQYF	TGCAGTGCTGGCCTACTAGCGGGGGGACCTACGCAGTATTTT
NA	TRBV5-1	TRBJ2-7	few	CASSTVGSGSRYYEQYF	TGCGCCAGCAGCACCGTTGGAAGCGGAAGCCGGTACTACGAGCAGTACTTC
TRBD2	TRBV20-1	TRBJ2-2	many	CSARAGLAGGQETGELFF	TGCAGTGCTAGAGCGGGACTAGCGGGAGGGCAAGAAACCGGGGAGCTGTTTTTT
NA	TRBV5-1	TRBJ2-7	few	CASSYTSGFYEQYF	TGCGCCAGCAGCTATACCTCGGGGTTCTACGAGCAGTACTTC
NA	TRBV7-2	TRBJ2-4	few	CASSLDGAVGVPFQYF	TGTGCCAGCAGCTTAGACGGGGCGGTGGGGGTCCCGTTTCAGTACTTC
NA	TRBV5-6	TRBJ1-2	many	CASSLGGWDYGYTF	TGTGCCAGCAGCTTGGGTGGCTGGGACTATGGCTACACCTTC
NA	TRBV29-1	TRBJ2-7	few	CSVRPSSGEQYF	TGCAGCGTCCGTCCCAGTTCTGGCGAGCAGTACTTC
NA	TRBV5-8	TRBJ2-1	many	CASSSIQVYNEQFF	TGTGCCAGCAGCTCGATCCAAGTATACAATGAGCAGTTCTTC
NA	TRBV20-1	TRBJ2-5	NA	CSARLTGEVTQYF	TGCAGTGCTAGACTTACAGGGGAGGTGACCCAGTACTTC
TRBD1	TRBV7-6	TRBJ1-1	NA	CASSQGAQTEAFF	TGTGCCAGCAGCCAGGGGGCTCAGACTGAAGCTTTCTTT
NA	TRBV27	TRBJ1-1	many	CASSLTGQRNTEAFF	TGTGCCAGCAGTCTCACTGGACAGCGGAACACTGAAGCTTTCTTT
TRBD2	TRBV5-1	TRBJ2-3	many	CASSPGTSNTQYF	TGCGCCAGCAGCCCCGGGACTAGCAATACGCAGTATTTT
NA	TRBV6-1	TRBJ2-7	few	CATLPRVPYEQYF	TGTGCCACCCTACCAAGGGTCCCCTACGAGCAGTACTTC
NA	TRBV27	TRBJ1-6	few	CASSPGLRREALHF	TGTGCCAGCAGTCCGGGACTGCGACGTGAGGCCCTCCACTTT
NA	TRBV28	TRBJ1-1	few	CASRLNRGNTEAFF	TGTGCCAGCAGACTCAACCGGGGGAACACTGAAGCTTTCTTT
TRBD1	TRBV20-1	TRBJ2-7	many	CSAKDRGLYEQYF	TGCAGTGCAAAGGACAGGGGATTATACGAGCAGTACTTC
NA	TRBV20-1	TRBJ2-3	many	CSARDNTDTQYF	TGCAGTGCTCGGGACAACACAGATACGCAGTATTTT
NA	TRBV4-1	TRBJ1-4	many	CASSQVFPSHHTINEKLFF	TGCGCCAGCAGCCAAGTGTTCCCGAGTCACCATACAATTAATGAAAAACTGTTTTTT
TRBD1	TRBV20-1	TRBJ2-2	many	CSAPSRGHTGELFF	TGCAGTGCTCCCTCCAGGGGGCACACCGGGGAGCTGTTTTTT
NA	TRBV7-2	TRBJ2-5	few	CASSTQHGYQETQYF	TGTGCCAGCAGCACTCAACACGGGTACCAAGAGACCCAGTACTTC
TRBD1	TRBV20-1	TRBJ1-6	many	CSARFGQGNSPLHF	TGCAGTGCTAGATTTGGACAGGGGAATTCACCCCTCCACTTT
NA	TRBV5-8	TRBJ1-5	many	CASSLEGSRQPQHF	TGTGCCAGCAGCTTAGAGGGGTCCCGTCAGCCCCAGCATTTT
NA	TRBV12-3/TRBV12-4	TRBJ1-5	many	CASSFEYFQPQHF	TGTGCCAGCAGTTTTGAGTATTTTCAGCCCCAGCATTTT
NA	TRBV12-3/TRBV12-4	TRBJ1-5	many	CASRSTAGKGNQPQHF	TGTGCCAGCAGATCAACGGCGGGGAAGGGCAATCAGCCCCAGCATTTT
NA	TRBV7-8	TRBJ2-1	many	CASSLVHQGTSSYNEQFF	TGTGCCAGCAGCTTAGTTCATCAGGGTACGAGCTCCTACAATGAGCAGTTCTTC
NA	TRBV3-1	TRBJ2-2	few	CASSQGTGIGELFF	TGTGCCAGCAGCCAAGGAACAGGGATAGGGGAGCTGTTTTTT
NA	TRBV9	TRBJ2-6	NA	CASSVLQGGPGANVLTF	TGTGCCAGCAGCGTATTACAGGGCGGGCCTGGGGCCAACGTCCTGACTTTC
NA	TRBV15	TRBJ2-3	many	CATSRVRVGTQYF	TGTGCCACCAGCAGAGTGAGAGTAGGTACGCAGTATTTT
TRBD1	TRBV5-1	TRBJ2-3	many	CASSPVRQGLADTQYF	TGCGCCAGCAGCCCCGTTCGACAGGGTCTCGCAGATACGCAGTATTTT
NA	TRBV28	TRBJ1-5	few	CASNLGGDGQPQHF	TGTGCCAGCAACCTGGGGGGCGATGGGCAGCCCCAGCATTTT
NA	TRBV20-1	TRBJ2-3	many	CSARDWPDTQYF	TGCAGTGCTAGAGATTGGCCCGATACGCAGTATTTT
TRBD2	TRBV5-1	TRBJ2-3	many	CASSYGLAGGKTSTDTQYF	TGCGCCAGCAGTTATGGACTAGCGGGGGGGAAGACTAGCACAGATACGCAGTATTTT
NA	TRBV6-1	TRBJ2-2	NA	CASSRGSPGTGELFF	TGTGCCAGCAGTCGCGGATCCCCGGGGACCGGGGAGCTGTTTTTT